This T cell receptor (beta chain) comes out of a study of blood T cell repertoires in COVID-19. This clone was detected only once. Germline V CDR1 and CDR2: WSHSY, SAAADI. V shed 6 bases and J shed 0 bases, with 11 bases lying between them. CDR3 length: 14 residues. Source study methods: Amplifying reference gene primers gave estimates of nucleated cell counts. Generated by immunoSEQ multiplex PCR, the TCRdb table keeps only in-frame clones and is missing some. That table gives V, J and clone size, and the DNA gave D and trimming. The sample has 100,000 to 120,000 clones, around 81% seen once; the top ten hold around two fifths.

The chain combines TRBV10-2 with TRBJ1-1; TRBD1 might be the D (6 bases). Sequencing was done on a sample of peripheral blood. This TCR derives from an older man with acute or convalescent COVID-19. In DNA, the CDR3 is TGCGCCAGCAGACGGGACACCATGAACACTGAAGCTTTCTTT. This gives the protein CASRRDTMNTEAFF.